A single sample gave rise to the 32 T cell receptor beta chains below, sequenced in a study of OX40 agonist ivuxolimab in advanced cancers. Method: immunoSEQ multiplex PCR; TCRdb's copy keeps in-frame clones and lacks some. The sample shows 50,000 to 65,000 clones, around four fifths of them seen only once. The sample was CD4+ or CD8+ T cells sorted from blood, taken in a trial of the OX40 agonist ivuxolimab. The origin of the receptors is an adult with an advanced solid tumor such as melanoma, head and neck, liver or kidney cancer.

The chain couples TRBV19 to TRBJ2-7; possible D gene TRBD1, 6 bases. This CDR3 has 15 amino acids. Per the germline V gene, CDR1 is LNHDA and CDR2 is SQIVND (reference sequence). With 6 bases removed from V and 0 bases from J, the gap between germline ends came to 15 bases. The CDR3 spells CASSPRDTGSYEQYF. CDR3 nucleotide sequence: TGTGCCAGTAGCCCCCGGGACACCGGCTCCTACGAGCAGTACTTC.

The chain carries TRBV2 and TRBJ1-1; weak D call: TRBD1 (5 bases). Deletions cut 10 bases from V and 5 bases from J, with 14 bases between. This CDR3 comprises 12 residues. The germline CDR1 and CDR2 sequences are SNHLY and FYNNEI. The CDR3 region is CATMAEGTEAFF. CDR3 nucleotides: TGTGCCACCATGGCAGAGGGGACTGAAGCTTTCTTT. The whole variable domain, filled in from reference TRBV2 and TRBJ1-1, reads EPEVTQTPSHQVTQMGQEVILRCVPISNHLYFYWYRQILGQKVEFLVSFYNNEISEKSEIFDDQFSVERPDGSNFTLKIRSTKLEDSAMYFCATMAEGTEAFFGQGTRLTVV.

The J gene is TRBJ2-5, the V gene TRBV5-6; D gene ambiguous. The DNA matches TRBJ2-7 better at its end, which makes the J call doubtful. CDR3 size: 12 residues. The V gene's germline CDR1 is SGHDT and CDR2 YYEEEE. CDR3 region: CASSLVRSEQYF. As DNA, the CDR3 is TGTGCCAGCAGCTTGGTTAGGAGCGAGCAGTACTTC.

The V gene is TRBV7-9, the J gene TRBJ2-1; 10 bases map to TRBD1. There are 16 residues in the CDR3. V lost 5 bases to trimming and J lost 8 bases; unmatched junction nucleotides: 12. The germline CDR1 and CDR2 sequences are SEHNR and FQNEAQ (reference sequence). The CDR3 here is CASSPADGQGVDEQFF. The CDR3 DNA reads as TGTGCCAGCAGCCCCGCCGACGGACAGGGGGTCGATGAGCAGTTCTTC.

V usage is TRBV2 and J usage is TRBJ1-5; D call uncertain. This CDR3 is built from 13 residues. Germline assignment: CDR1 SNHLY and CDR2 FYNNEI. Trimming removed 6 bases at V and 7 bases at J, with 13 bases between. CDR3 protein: CASRPPEPQPQHF. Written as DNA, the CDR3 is TGTGCCAGCAGACCCCCAGAGCCCCAGCCCCAGCATTTT. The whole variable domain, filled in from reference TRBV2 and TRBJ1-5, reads EPEVTQTPSHQVTQMGQEVILRCVPISNHLYFYWYRQILGQKVEFLVSFYNNEISEKSEIFDDQFSVERPDGSNFTLKIRSTKLEDSAMYFCASRPPEPQPQHFGDGTRLSIL.

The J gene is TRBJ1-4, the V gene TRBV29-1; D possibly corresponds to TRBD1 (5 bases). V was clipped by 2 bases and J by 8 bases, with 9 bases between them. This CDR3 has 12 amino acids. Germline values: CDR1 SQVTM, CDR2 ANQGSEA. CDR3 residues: CSVEQGGEKLFF. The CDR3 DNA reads TGCAGCGTTGAACAGGGCGGGGAAAAACTGTTTTTT. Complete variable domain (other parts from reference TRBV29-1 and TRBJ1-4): SAVISQKPSRDICQRGTSLTIQCQVDSQVTMMFWYRQQPGQSLTLIATANQGSEATYESGFVIDKFPISRPNLTFSTLTVSNMSPEDSSIYLCSVEQGGEKLFFGSGTQLSVL.

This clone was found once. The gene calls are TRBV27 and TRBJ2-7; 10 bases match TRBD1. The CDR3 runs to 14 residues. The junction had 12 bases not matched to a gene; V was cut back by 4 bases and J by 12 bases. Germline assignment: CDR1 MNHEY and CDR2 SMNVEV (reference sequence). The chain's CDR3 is CASSSGQGPLIPYF. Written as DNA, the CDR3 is TGTGCCAGCAGTTCGGGACAGGGGCCCCTTATTCCGTACTTC.

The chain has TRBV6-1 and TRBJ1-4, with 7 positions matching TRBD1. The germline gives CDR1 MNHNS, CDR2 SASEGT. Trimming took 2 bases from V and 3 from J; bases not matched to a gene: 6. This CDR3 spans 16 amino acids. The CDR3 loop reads CASSERLRGSNEKLFF. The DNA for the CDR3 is TGTGCCAGCAGTGAACGTCTCAGGGGGTCTAATGAAAAACTGTTTTTT.

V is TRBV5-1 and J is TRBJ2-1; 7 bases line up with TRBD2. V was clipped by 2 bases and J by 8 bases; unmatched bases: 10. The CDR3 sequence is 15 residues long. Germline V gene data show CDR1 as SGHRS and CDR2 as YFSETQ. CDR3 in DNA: TGCGCCAGCAGCTTCGAGGGCGGGAGTTATGATGAGCAGTTCTTC. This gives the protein CASSFEGGSYDEQFF.

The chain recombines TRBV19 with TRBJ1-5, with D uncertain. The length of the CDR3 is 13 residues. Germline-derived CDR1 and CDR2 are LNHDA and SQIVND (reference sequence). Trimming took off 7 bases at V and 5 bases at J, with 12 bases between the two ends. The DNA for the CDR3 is TGTGCCAGTAACTTGGGGTTACATCAGCCCCAGCATTTT. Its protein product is CASNLGLHQPQHF.

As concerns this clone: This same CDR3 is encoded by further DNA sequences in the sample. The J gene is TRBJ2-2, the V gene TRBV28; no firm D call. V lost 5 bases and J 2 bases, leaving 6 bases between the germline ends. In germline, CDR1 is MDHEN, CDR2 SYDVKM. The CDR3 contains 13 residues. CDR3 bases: TGTGCCAGCAGTCAGACAAACACCGGGGAGCTGTTTTTT. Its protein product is CASSQTNTGELFF.

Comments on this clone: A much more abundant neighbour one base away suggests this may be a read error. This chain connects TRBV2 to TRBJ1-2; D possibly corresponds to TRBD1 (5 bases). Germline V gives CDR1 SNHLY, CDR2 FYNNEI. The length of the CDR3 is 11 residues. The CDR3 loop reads CASKGTYGYIF. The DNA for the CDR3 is TGTGCCAGCAAAGGGACCTATGGCTACATCTTC.

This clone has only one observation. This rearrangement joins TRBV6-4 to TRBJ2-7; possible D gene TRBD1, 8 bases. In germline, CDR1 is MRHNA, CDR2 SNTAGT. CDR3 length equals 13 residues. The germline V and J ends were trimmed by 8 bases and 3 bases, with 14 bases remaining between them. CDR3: CASGGDRFYEQYF. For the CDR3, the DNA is TGTGCCAGCGGGGGGGACAGGTTCTACGAGCAGTACTTC.

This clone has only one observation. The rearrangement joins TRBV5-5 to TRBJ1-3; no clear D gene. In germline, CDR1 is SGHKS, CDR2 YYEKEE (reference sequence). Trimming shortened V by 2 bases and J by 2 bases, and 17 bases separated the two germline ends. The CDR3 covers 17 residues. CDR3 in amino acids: CASSLHGTLRAGNTIYF. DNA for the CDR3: TGTGCCAGCAGCTTACACGGCACTCTAAGGGCTGGAAACACCATATATTTT.

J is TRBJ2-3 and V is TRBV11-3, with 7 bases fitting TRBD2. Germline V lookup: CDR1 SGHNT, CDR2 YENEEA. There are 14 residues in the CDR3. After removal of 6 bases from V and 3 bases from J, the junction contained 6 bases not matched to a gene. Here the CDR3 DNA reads TGTGCCAGCAGTCCCCCGGGGGGAACAGATACGCAGTATTTT. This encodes CASSPPGGTDTQYF.

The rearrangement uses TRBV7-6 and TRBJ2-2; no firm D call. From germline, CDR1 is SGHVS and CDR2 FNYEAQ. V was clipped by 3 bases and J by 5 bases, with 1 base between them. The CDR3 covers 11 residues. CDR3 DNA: TGTGCCAGCAGCTTGACCGGGGAGCTGTTTTTT. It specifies CASSLTGELFF.

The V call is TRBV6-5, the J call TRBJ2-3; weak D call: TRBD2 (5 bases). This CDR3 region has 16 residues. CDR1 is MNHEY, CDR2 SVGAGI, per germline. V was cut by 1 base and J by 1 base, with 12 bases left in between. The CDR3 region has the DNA TGTGCCAGCAGTTACTGGGTGGTCGGGGGCACAGATACGCAGTATTTT. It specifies CASSYWVVGGTDTQYF.

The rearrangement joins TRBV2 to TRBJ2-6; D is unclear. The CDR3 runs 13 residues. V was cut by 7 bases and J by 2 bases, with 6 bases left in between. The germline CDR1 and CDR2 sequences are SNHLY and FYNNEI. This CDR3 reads CASMTAGANVLTF. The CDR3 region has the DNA TGTGCCAGCATGACGGCTGGGGCCAACGTCCTGACTTTC.

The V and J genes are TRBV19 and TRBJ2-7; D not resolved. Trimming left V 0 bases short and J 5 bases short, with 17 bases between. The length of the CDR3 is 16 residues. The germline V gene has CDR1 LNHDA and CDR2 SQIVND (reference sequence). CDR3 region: CASSIDRDPSVDEQYF. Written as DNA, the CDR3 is TGTGCCAGTAGTATAGATCGAGACCCGTCTGTCGACGAGCAGTACTTC.

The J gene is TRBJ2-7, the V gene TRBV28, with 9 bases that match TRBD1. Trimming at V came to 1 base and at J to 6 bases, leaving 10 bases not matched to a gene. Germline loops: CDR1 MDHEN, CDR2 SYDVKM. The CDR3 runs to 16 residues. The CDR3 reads CASSLSRAQGAGEQYF. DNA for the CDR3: TGTGCCAGCAGTTTATCCCGGGCACAGGGGGCTGGCGAGCAGTACTTC.

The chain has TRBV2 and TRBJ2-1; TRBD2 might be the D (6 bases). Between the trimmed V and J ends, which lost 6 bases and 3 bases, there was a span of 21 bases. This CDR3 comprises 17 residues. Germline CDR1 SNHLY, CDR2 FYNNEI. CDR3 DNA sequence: TGTGCCAGCAGCCCAACTAGCACCAGAGGGATCTACAATGAGCAGTTCTTC. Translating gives CASSPTSTRGIYNEQFF.

Written as DNA, the CDR3 is TGTGCCAGCAGCACCGGGACAGGGTATCCCTACGAGCAGTACTTC. It codes for CASSTGTGYPYEQYF. This chain connects TRBV7-9 to TRBJ2-7; 9 bases fit TRBD1. V was pared by 5 bases and J by 2 bases, with 7 bases of the junction left unmatched. Germline lookup yields CDR1 SEHNR and CDR2 FQNEAQ (reference sequence). This CDR3 contains 15 residues.

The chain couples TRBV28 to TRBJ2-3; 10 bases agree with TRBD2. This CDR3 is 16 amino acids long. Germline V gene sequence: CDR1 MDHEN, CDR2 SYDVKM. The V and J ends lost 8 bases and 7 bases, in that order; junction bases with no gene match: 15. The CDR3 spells CASFPPSGGPRNTQYF. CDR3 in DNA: TGTGCCAGCTTCCCCCCTAGCGGGGGCCCCCGAAATACGCAGTATTTT.

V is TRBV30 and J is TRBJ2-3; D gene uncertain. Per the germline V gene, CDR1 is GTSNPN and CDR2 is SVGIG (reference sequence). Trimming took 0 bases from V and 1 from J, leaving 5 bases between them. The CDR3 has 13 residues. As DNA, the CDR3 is TGTGCCTGGAGTGTTCTAGGCACAGATACGCAGTATTTT. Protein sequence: CAWSVLGTDTQYF.

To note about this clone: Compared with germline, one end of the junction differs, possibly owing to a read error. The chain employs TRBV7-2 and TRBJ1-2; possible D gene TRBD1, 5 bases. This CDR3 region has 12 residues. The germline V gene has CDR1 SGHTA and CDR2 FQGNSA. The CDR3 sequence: CASSLAGGLAAF. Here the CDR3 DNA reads TGTGCCAGCAGCTTAGCGGGGGGACTCGCGGCCTTC.

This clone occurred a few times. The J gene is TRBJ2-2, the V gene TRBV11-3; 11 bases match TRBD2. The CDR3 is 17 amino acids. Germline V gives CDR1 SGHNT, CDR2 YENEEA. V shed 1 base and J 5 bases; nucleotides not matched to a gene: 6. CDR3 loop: CASSLGLLAGGTGELFF. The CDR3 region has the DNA TGTGCCAGCAGCTTAGGACTTCTAGCGGGAGGAACCGGGGAGCTGTTTTTT.

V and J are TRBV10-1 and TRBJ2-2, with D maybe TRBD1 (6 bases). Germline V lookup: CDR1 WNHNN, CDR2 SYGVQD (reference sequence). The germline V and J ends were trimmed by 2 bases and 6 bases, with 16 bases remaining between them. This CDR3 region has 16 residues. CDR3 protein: CASSEGQIGDSGELFF. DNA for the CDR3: TGCGCCAGCAGTGAGGGACAGATCGGTGATTCCGGGGAGCTGTTTTTT.

The CDR3 region has the DNA TGCAGCGTTGAAGAGGGTCCGGGGGGAGAGCAGTACTTC. It codes for CSVEEGPGGEQYF. The V gene is TRBV29-1, the J gene TRBJ2-7; 7 nucleotides match TRBD2. The CDR3 covers 13 residues. CDR1 and CDR2 from the germline V gene are SQVTM and ANQGSEA. The V gene end was trimmed by 0 bases and the J gene end by 7 bases; junction bases not matched to a gene: 6.

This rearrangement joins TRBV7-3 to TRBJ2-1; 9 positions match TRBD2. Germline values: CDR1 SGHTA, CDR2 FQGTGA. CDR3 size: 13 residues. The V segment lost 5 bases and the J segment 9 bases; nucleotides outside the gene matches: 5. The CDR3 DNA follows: TGTGCCAGCAGCCAGGGACTAGCTGGTGAGCAGTTCTTC. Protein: CASSQGLAGEQFF.

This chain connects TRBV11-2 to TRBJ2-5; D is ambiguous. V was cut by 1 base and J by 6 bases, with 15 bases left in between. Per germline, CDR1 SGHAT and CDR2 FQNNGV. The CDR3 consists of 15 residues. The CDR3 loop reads CASSLVGGLGKTQYF. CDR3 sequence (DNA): TGTGCCAGCAGCTTAGTTGGCGGTTTGGGGAAGACCCAGTACTTC. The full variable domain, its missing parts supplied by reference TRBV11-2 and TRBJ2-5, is EAGVAQSPRYKIIEKRQSVAFWCNPISGHATLYWYQQILGQGPKLLIQFQNNGVVDDSQLPKDRFSAERLKGVDSTLKIQPAKLEDSAVYLCASSLVGGLGKTQYFGPGTRLLVL.

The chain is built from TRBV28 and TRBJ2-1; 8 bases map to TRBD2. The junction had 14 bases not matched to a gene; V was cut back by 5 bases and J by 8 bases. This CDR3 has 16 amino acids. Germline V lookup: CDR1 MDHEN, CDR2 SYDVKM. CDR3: CASSRAGVSPGYEQFF. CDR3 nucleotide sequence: TGTGCCAGCAGTCGAGCGGGAGTCTCCCCGGGCTATGAGCAGTTCTTC. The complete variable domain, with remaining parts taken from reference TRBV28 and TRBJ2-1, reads DVKVTQSSRYLVKRTGEKVFLECVQDMDHENMFWYRQDPGLGLRLIYFSYDVKMKEKGDIPEGYSVSREKKERFSLILESASTNQTSMYLCASSRAGVSPGYEQFFGPGTRLTVL.

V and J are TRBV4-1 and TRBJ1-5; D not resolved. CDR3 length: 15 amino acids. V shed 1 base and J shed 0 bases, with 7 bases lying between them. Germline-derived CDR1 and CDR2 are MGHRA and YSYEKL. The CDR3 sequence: CASSQGPFSNQPQHF. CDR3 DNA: TGCGCCAGCAGCCAAGGGCCTTTTAGCAATCAGCCCCAGCATTTT.